These 22 T cell receptor beta chains originate from one sample sequenced in a study of T-cell memory formation after mild COVID-19. TCRdb passed the 5' RACE reads through MiXCR, listing each CDR3 protein once. The table records about 250,000 distinct CDR3 sequences, roughly 17% of them present only once. Input material: PBMCs or a T cell subset sorted from them (not recorded which). The receptors here all came from a man aged 18 to 30 who had mild COVID-19 (a few samples of this study predate the infection). Cell type and time point are not known.

The CDR3 DNA reads TGTGCCAGCAGCTTGTACCGGGGGCGGGAGCAGTACGTC. Its translation is CASSLYRGREQYV. The V and J genes are TRBV7-2 and TRBJ2-7; D assignment may be TRBD1 or TRBD2 (6 bases each). This CDR3 spans 13 amino acids. The V end lost 3 bases, the J end lost 7 bases, and 13 bases lay between the germline ends. Germline V gives CDR1 SGHTA, CDR2 FQGNSA.

This clonotype was seen more than once but under ten times. This chain links TRBV7-9 with TRBJ1-1, with D unresolved. The CDR3 has 14 residues. V gave up 2 bases and J gave up 2 bases, with 9 bases separating them. CDR1 and CDR2 from the germline V gene are SEHNR and FQNEAQ (reference sequence). CDR3 loop: CASSLSQSNTEAFF. For the CDR3, the DNA is TGTGCCAGCAGCTTATCACAGTCCAACACTGAAGCTTTCTTT.

The V call is TRBV13, the J call TRBJ2-4; TRBD1 aligns across 7 bases. The CDR3 runs to 16 residues. Germline assignment: CDR1 PRHDT and CDR2 FYEKMQ (reference sequence). Trimming removed 5 bases from V and 0 bases from J; junction bases left unmatched: 7. The CDR3: CASSVRGHSAKNIQYF. As DNA, the CDR3 is TGTGCCAGCAGCGTAAGGGGGCATTCAGCCAAAAACATTCAGTACTTC.

The chain couples TRBV5-1 to TRBJ1-5; no definite D call. Germline CDR1 and CDR2: SGHRS and YFSETQ. The V end lost 0 bases, the J end lost 3 bases, and 7 bases lay between the germline ends. The CDR3 contains 14 residues. CDR3 amino acids: CASSLVPDNQPQHF. CDR3 coding DNA: TGCGCCAGCAGCTTGGTTCCAGACAATCAGCCCCAGCATTTT.

There are a few counts of this clonotype. The V call is TRBV29-1, the J call TRBJ2-3, with 8 bases lining up with TRBD2. The V and J ends lost 5 bases and 6 bases, in that order; junction bases with no gene match: 7. The germline V gene has CDR1 SQVTM and CDR2 ANQGSEA. CDR3 length: 13 amino acids. CDR3 region: CSVRGGLSDTQYF. CDR3 DNA sequence: TGCAGCGTTCGGGGGGGGCTATCGGATACGCAGTATTTT.

The V call is TRBV4-2, the J call TRBJ2-5, with 8 nucleotides matching TRBD2. Germline CDR1 and CDR2: LGHNA and YNFKEQ. CDR3 length: 14 residues. V shed 4 bases, J shed 4 bases, and the junction held 5 bases outside the gene matches. Written as DNA, the CDR3 is TGTGCCAGCAGCCCCGGGACTAGTCGAGAGACCCAGTACTTC. It specifies CASSPGTSRETQYF.

This clonotype turned up a few times. The rearrangement links TRBV5-1 to TRBJ1-6; D is perhaps TRBD1 (6 bases). Germline V gene lookup returns CDR1 SGHRS and CDR2 YFSETQ. The ends were cut back, 3 bases at V and 7 bases at J, with 17 bases in the middle. This CDR3 spans 16 amino acids. CDR3 in amino acids: CASSSLPGGGNSPLHF. CDR3 nucleotides: TGCGCCAGCAGCTCCCTCCCTGGGGGGGGCAATTCACCCCTCCACTTT. The variable domain in full, completed from reference TRBV5-1 and TRBJ1-6, reads KAGVTQTPRYLIKTRGQQVTLSCSPISGHRSVSWYQQTPGQGLQFLFEYFSETQRNKGNFPGRFSGRQFSNSRSEMNVSTLELGDSALYLCASSSLPGGGNSPLHFGNGTRLTVT.

The V and J genes are TRBV16 and TRBJ2-1; D not resolved. This CDR3 is built from 11 residues. Germline V gene lookup returns CDR1 KGHSY and CDR2 FQNENV. V shed 0 bases and J shed 9 bases, with 3 bases lying between them. The chain's CDR3 is CASSQSTEQFF. The CDR3 coding sequence is TGTGCCAGCAGCCAATCGACTGAGCAGTTCTTC.

This clonotype was observed many times. The chain joins TRBV7-2 to TRBJ2-1; TRBD2 matches 9 bases. This CDR3 has 15 amino acids. Trimming took 5 bases from V and 6 from J; bases not matched to a gene: 8. Germline V gene data show CDR1 as SGHTA and CDR2 as FQGNSA. The DNA for the CDR3 is TGTGCCAGCAGCCCCCTAGCGGGGCCTACCAATGAGCAGTTCTTC. Residues: CASSPLAGPTNEQFF.

This clonotype was observed a handful of times. The V gene is TRBV6-5, the J gene TRBJ1-4; D possibly corresponds to TRBD1 (5 bases). Trimming left V 4 bases short and J 1 base short, with 22 bases between. Germline loops: CDR1 MNHEY, CDR2 SVGAGI. This CDR3 comprises 19 residues. CDR3 amino acids: CASSSLGTQGFQTNEKLFF. CDR3 in DNA: TGTGCCAGCAGTTCCCTTGGTACCCAGGGTTTTCAAACTAATGAAAAACTGTTTTTT.

This chain connects TRBV4-3 to TRBJ2-2; D is unresolved. The germline V gene has CDR1 LGHNA and CDR2 YSLEER. With 0 bases removed from V and 4 bases from J, the gap between germline ends came to 15 bases. The CDR3 runs to 17 residues. The CDR3 sequence: CASSQEIPSTSTGELFF. CDR3 sequence (DNA): TGCGCCAGCAGCCAAGAAATTCCGTCAACAAGCACCGGGGAGCTGTTTTTT.

The chain has TRBV15 and TRBJ1-3, with TRBD1 matching 7 bases. The junction had 10 bases not matched to a gene; V was cut back by 3 bases and J by 2 bases. Germline V lookup: CDR1 LNHNV, CDR2 YYDKDF (reference sequence). The CDR3 has 17 amino acids. The CDR3 sequence is CATSSFFQGGTGNTIYF. The DNA of the CDR3 is TGTGCCACCAGCAGCTTCTTTCAGGGGGGTACTGGAAACACCATATATTTT.

This chain uses TRBV7-8 with TRBJ1-5, with 9 bases that match TRBD1. CDR1 is SGHVS, CDR2 FQNEAQ, per germline. Germline trimming cut 5 bases from V and 6 bases from J; bases unmatched to any gene: 8. This CDR3 has 15 residues. As DNA, the CDR3 is TGTGCCAGCAGCCGATTCGGACAGGGGACTCAGCCCCAGCATTTT. Protein sequence: CASSRFGQGTQPQHF.

Only a few counts were recorded for this clonotype. This rearrangement joins TRBV7-2 to TRBJ1-5; D remains ambiguous. Per germline, CDR1 SGHTA and CDR2 FQGNSA. Trimming removed 6 bases at V and 5 bases at J, with 14 bases between. The CDR3 extends over 14 amino acids. In nucleotides, the CDR3 is TGTGCCAGCAGTCCCACCTCAAATTATCAGCCCCAGCATTTT. Translation gives CASSPTSNYQPQHF.

This clonotype was found a few times. J is TRBJ2-5 and V is TRBV6-5; D remains unclear. The CDR3 contains 16 residues. The V gene lost 0 bases and the J gene lost 2 bases, with 13 bases spanning the gap. In germline, CDR1 is MNHEY, CDR2 SVGAGI. This CDR3 is CASSYSAWGGQETQYF. CDR3 bases: TGTGCCAGCAGTTACTCTGCGTGGGGTGGGCAAGAGACCCAGTACTTC.

The chain is built from TRBV5-1 and TRBJ1-1; D is possibly TRBD1 (5 bases). In germline, CDR1 is SGHRS, CDR2 YFSETQ. The CDR3 consists of 15 residues. The V and J ends lost 3 bases and 6 bases respectively, with 18 bases between them. CDR3: CASSSLSVGVSEAFF. The DNA for the CDR3 is TGCGCCAGCAGCTCGCTATCAGTGGGGGTTTCTGAAGCTTTCTTT.

This rearrangement joins TRBV5-1 to TRBJ2-3; D perhaps matches TRBD1 (6 bases). Trimming stripped 10 bases from V and 2 bases from J, with 17 bases between. Germline-derived CDR1 and CDR2 are SGHRS and YFSETQ. CDR3 length: 14 residues. Written as DNA, the CDR3 is TGCGCCTGCACTCCGGGACAAGACACAGATACGCAGTATTTT. It yields the protein CACTPGQDTDTQYF.

The chain carries TRBV29-1 and TRBJ1-4, with D hard to call. The CDR3 is 13 amino acids. Germline V gene lookup returns CDR1 SQVTM and CDR2 ANQGSEA. Here the CDR3 reads CSCGSNENEKLFF. Written as DNA, the CDR3 is TGCAGTTGTGGCAGCAATGAAAATGAAAAACTGTTTTTT.

This clonotype was picked up a small number of times. This chain connects TRBV18 to TRBJ2-7, with a tentative D call TRBD1 (5 bases). V was clipped by 5 bases and J by 3 bases, with 8 bases between them. Germline CDR1 and CDR2: KGHSH and LQKENI. CDR3 length: 12 residues. DNA for the CDR3: TGTGCCAGCTCAATAACAGGCTACGAGCAGTACGTC. Translated: CASSITGYEQYV.

For this clonotype: A junction end diverges from the germline sequence, so it may reflect a read error. Written as DNA, the CDR3 is TGTGCCAGAAGCTTCGATCAGGACTATGGCTACACCTTC. As protein: CARSFDQDYGYTF. V gene TRBV7-2 combines with J gene TRBJ1-2, with unresolved D. Germline CDR1 reads SGHTA; CDR2 reads FQGNSA. The CDR3 covers 13 residues.

The chain combines TRBV7-6 with TRBJ1-2, with D tentatively TRBD1 (5 bases). V dropped 7 bases and J dropped 2 bases, with 17 bases sitting between them. CDR3 size: 15 residues. Germline assignment: CDR1 SGHVS and CDR2 FNYEAQ. CDR3 amino acids: CASTLLTEGNYGYTF. The CDR3, as DNA: TGTGCCAGCACCTTGTTGACAGAGGGAAACTATGGCTACACCTTC.

This rearrangement joins TRBV11-3 to TRBJ1-1; a weak D match, TRBD1 (5 bases). Germline CDR1 SGHNT, CDR2 YENEEA. Trimming took 5 bases from V and 1 from J, leaving 14 bases between them. The CDR3 contains 15 residues. The CDR3 loop is CASSAGGRQNTEAFF. CDR3 sequence (DNA): TGTGCCAGCAGCGCCGGGGGACGTCAGAACACTGAAGCTTTCTTT. Supplemented by reference TRBV11-3 and TRBJ1-1, the full variable domain reads EAGVVQSPRYKIIEKKQPVAFWCNPISGHNTLYWYLQNLGQGPELLIRYENEEAVDDSQLPKDRFSAERLKGVDSTLKIQPAELGDSAVYLCASSAGGRQNTEAFFGQGTRLTVV.